This TCR beta chain originates from a study of Ad26.COV2.S vaccination and SARS-CoV-2 variants. Across the whole study: The vaccine Ad26.COV2.S was put into the muscle once, or twice with 56 days between.

CDR1 is SGDLS and CDR2 is YYNGEE in the germline V gene. The CDR3 has 16 amino acids. V dropped 0 bases and J dropped 0 bases, with 12 bases sitting between them. Study results and limitations: Researchers cautioned that TCR breadth and depth analyses may have underestimated total T cell responses. Those who received vaccine or placebo ended up with similar non-spike TCR breadth.

This table comes from immunoSEQ multiplex PCR, and its TCRdb copy is limited to in-frame clones, with some not included. The sample yields 400,000 to 500,000 clones, approximately 87% seen once. Treatment given: some 20 received Ad26.COV2.S at low or high dose, single or two shots; several received placebo; per-sample allocation not given. The samples date from day 63 after the first vaccine or placebo injection. Vaccination used an Ad26 vector expressing Wuhan-strain SARS-CoV-2 spike. Concerning this clone itself: The antigen is not known.

The chain recombines TRBV9 with TRBJ1-1; D may be TRBD1 (5 bases). The sequence came from a person aged 18 to 65 who received the Ad26.COV2.S COVID-19 vaccine or a placebo. Sequences were derived from peripheral blood, sampled in a trial of Ad26.COV2.S vaccine versus placebo. Here the CDR3 DNA reads TGTGCCAGCAGCGTAGGGGGCTCGATTGTGAACACTGAAGCTTTCTTT. It is translated as CASSVGGSIVNTEAFF.